One and the same sample provided the 30 T cell receptor beta chains below, sequenced in a study of neoadjuvant anti-PD-1 for oral cavity cancer. Method: immunoSEQ multiplex PCR; TCRdb's copy keeps in-frame clones and lacks some. Here the sample spans nearly 15,000 clones, 35% to 40% being singletons. The sample's time point: after neoadjuvant nivolumab, at surgical resection. Sequenced here: tumor tissue, sampled after nivolumab (anti-PD-1) treatment. The source is a person between 40 and 80 years old with oral cavity squamous cell carcinoma.

V is TRBV20-1 and J is TRBJ2-1; D ambiguous. CDR3 length equals 11 residues. Between the trimmed V and J ends, which lost 3 bases and 5 bases, there was a span of 5 bases. CDR1 is DFQATT, CDR2 SNEGSKA, per germline (reference sequence). CDR3 nucleotide sequence: TGCAGTGCTAGGGGTAACAATGAGCAGTTCTTC. Its protein product is CSARGNNEQFF.

The chain links TRBV5-6 to TRBJ2-5, with D possibly TRBD1 on 6 matching bases. This CDR3 spans 15 amino acids. Trimming shortened V by 4 bases and J by 5 bases, and 18 bases separated the two germline ends. Germline CDR1 reads SGHDT; CDR2 reads YYEEEE. The CDR3 DNA reads as TGTGCCAGCAGCGCACGGGATCCAAGGGGGGAGACCCAGTACTTC. Amino acid sequence: CASSARDPRGETQYF.

This clone was detected only a few times. The genes are TRBV9 and TRBJ1-2; no clear D. Per germline, CDR1 SGDLS and CDR2 YYNGEE. Trimming took 0 bases from V and 6 from J, leaving 6 bases between them. This CDR3 region has 12 residues. Here the CDR3 DNA reads TGTGCCAGCAGCGTAGGTGGGGATGGCTACACCTTC. This codes for CASSVGGDGYTF.

The chain has TRBV2 and TRBJ2-3; D unresolved. With 2 bases removed from V and 4 bases from J, the gap between germline ends came to 10 bases. The germline CDR1 and CDR2 sequences are SNHLY and FYNNEI. The CDR3 is made up of 14 amino acids. The CDR3 loop is CASSERTMADTQYF. Written as DNA, the CDR3 is TGTGCCAGCAGTGAAAGGACGATGGCAGATACGCAGTATTTT.

This clone was counted only a few times. The chain combines TRBV5-6 with TRBJ1-4, with 8 bases that match TRBD1. The CDR3 loop spans 15 amino acids. Germline values: CDR1 SGHDT, CDR2 YYEEEE. V was clipped by 0 bases and J by 8 bases; unmatched bases: 6. CDR3 nucleotides: TGTGCCAGCAGCTTGGCGAGACAGGGGAAAGAAAAACTGTTTTTT. Translation gives CASSLARQGKEKLFF.

This clone was detected ten times or more. The rearrangement links TRBV6-6 to TRBJ2-7; tentative D call: TRBD1 (6 bases). CDR1 and CDR2 from the germline V gene are MNHNY and SVGAGI (reference sequence). V was trimmed by 6 bases and J by 3 bases, leaving 9 bases between them. This CDR3 has 12 residues. In DNA form, the CDR3 reads TGTGCCAGCAGCTCACAGGGCTACGAGCAGTACTTC. Its protein is CASSSQGYEQYF.

The CDR3 is CASSSRRGGAYGYTF. CDR3 sequence (DNA): TGTGCCAGCAGCTCCCGGAGAGGGGGCGCCTATGGCTACACCTTC. V gene TRBV7-2 combines with J gene TRBJ1-2; 7 bases map to TRBD1. The CDR3 totals 15 residues. Per the germline V gene, CDR1 is SGHTA and CDR2 is FQGNSA. V shed 4 bases, J shed 4 bases, and the junction held 9 bases outside the gene matches.

J is TRBJ2-1 and V is TRBV5-1; TRBD2 matches at 16 bases. Germline CDR1 reads SGHRS; CDR2 reads YFSETQ. With V trimmed by 4 bases and J by 0 bases, 7 bases remained unmatched. The CDR3 spans 19 residues. The CDR3 DNA is TGCGCCAGCAGCCCGGGACTAGCGGGGGGGCCTAGCTCCTACAATGAGCAGTTCTTC. Protein product: CASSPGLAGGPSSYNEQFF.

This clone was counted a few times. V usage is TRBV5-6 and J usage is TRBJ2-3, with 7 nucleotides matching TRBD2. Germline V lookup: CDR1 SGHDT, CDR2 YYEEEE. This CDR3 has 17 residues. The V gene end was trimmed by 0 bases and the J gene end by 4 bases; junction bases not matched to a gene: 11. CDR3 loop: CASSLAKMGGTADTQYF. CDR3 sequence (DNA): TGTGCCAGCAGCTTGGCCAAGATGGGGGGGACCGCAGATACGCAGTATTTT. Full variable domain (rest looked up from reference TRBV5-6 and TRBJ2-3): DAGVTQSPTHLIKTRGQQVTLRCSPKSGHDTVSWYQQALGQGPQFIFQYYEEEERQRGNFPDRFSGHQFPNYSSELNVNALLLGDSALYLCASSLAKMGGTADTQYFGPGTRLTVL.

The J gene is TRBJ1-6, the V gene TRBV4-3; D not certain. The V end was cut by 0 bases, the J end by 6 bases, with 9 bases between. CDR1 LGHNA and CDR2 YSLEER come from the germline V gene. The CDR3 runs 15 residues. CDR3 nucleotide sequence: TGCGCCAGCAGCCAAGATGGGTCAGGTAATTCACCCCTCCACTTT. It is translated as CASSQDGSGNSPLHF.

The chain combines TRBV15 with TRBJ1-6; no definite D call. The CDR3 has 13 amino acids. The germline V and J ends were trimmed by 0 bases and 9 bases, with 6 bases remaining between them. CDR1 is LNHNV, CDR2 YYDKDF, per germline (reference sequence). The CDR3 loop is CATSREGSSPLHF. CDR3 sequence (DNA): TGTGCCACCAGCAGAGAGGGCAGTTCACCCCTCCACTTT.

V and J are TRBV30 and TRBJ2-1; TRBD2 matches at 9 bases. This CDR3 has 15 residues. Trimming took 4 bases from V and 8 from J; bases not matched to a gene: 12. Germline CDR1 GTSNPN, CDR2 SVGIG (reference sequence). This chain's CDR3 is CAWTMGSGGWDEQFF. The CDR3 DNA follows: TGTGCCTGGACTATGGGAAGCGGGGGGTGGGATGAGCAGTTCTTC.

V usage is TRBV6-5 and J usage is TRBJ2-5; D call uncertain. The CDR3 consists of 14 residues. The germline V gene has CDR1 MNHEY and CDR2 SVGAGI. Trimming took off 0 bases at V and 5 bases at J, with 10 bases between the two ends. The CDR3 region has the DNA TGTGCCAGCAGTTACTCGCCGGGTGCCGAGACCCAGTACTTC. This translates into CASSYSPGAETQYF.

This sequence joins TRBV6-6 and TRBJ1-2; D remains ambiguous. Germline V gene sequence: CDR1 MNHNY, CDR2 SVGAGI (reference sequence). Trimming removed 7 bases at V and 2 bases at J, with 14 bases between. This CDR3 is built from 14 residues. Here the CDR3 reads CASTWARENYGYTF. CDR3 DNA: TGTGCCAGCACCTGGGCGAGGGAAAACTATGGCTACACCTTC.

The chain couples TRBV11-3 to TRBJ2-1; D unresolved. The V end was cut by 1 base, the J end by 0 bases, with 7 bases between. This CDR3 is 15 amino acids long. Germline V gene sequence: CDR1 SGHNT, CDR2 YENEEA. The CDR3 DNA sequence: TGTGCCAGCAGCTTAGGGGGTAGCTCCTACAATGAGCAGTTCTTC. This translates into CASSLGGSSYNEQFF.

This chain uses TRBV9 with TRBJ2-3, with D maybe TRBD2 (5 bases). This CDR3 has 15 amino acids. V was cut by 2 bases and J by 3 bases, with 13 bases left in between. Germline assignment: CDR1 SGDLS and CDR2 YYNGEE. Here the CDR3 reads CASSVLIAQTDTQYF. CDR3 nucleotides: TGTGCCAGCAGCGTCCTAATAGCGCAGACAGATACGCAGTATTTT.

The chain recombines TRBV10-2 with TRBJ1-1; D may be TRBD1 (5 bases). The CDR3 has 14 amino acids. Between the trimmed V and J ends, which lost 2 bases and 1 base, there was a span of 8 bases. The germline gives CDR1 WSHSY, CDR2 SAAADI. In DNA form, the CDR3 reads TGCGCCAGCAGTGAGCAGGGTCGGAACACTGAAGCTTTCTTT. This encodes CASSEQGRNTEAFF.

This clone was recorded once. V is TRBV6-1 and J is TRBJ1-2, with 9 bases that match TRBD1. Germline trimming cut 6 bases from V and 7 bases from J; bases unmatched to any gene: 9. Germline lookup yields CDR1 MNHNS and CDR2 SASEGT. CDR3 length equals 14 residues. CDR3 amino acids: CASSSFGTGSGYTF. The CDR3 bases are TGTGCCAGCAGCTCCTTCGGGACAGGGAGTGGCTACACCTTC.

This clone was seen a handful of times. V gene TRBV2 combines with J gene TRBJ2-7; no definite D call. Germline V gene data show CDR1 as SNHLY and CDR2 as FYNNEI. Trimming took off 6 bases at V and 5 bases at J, with 8 bases between the two ends. The CDR3 contains 11 residues. CDR3 nucleotides: TGTGCCAGCAGGACCGTGGACGAGCAGTACTTC. Protein sequence: CASRTVDEQYF.

The V call is TRBV18, the J call TRBJ1-5, with 11 bases fitting TRBD1. The CDR3 sequence is 14 residues long. With 8 bases clipped from V and 7 bases from J, the junction kept 7 bases outside the gene matches. Looked up from germline, CDR1 is KGHSH and CDR2 is LQKENI. CDR3 loop: CASKGQGAQQPQHF. CDR3 in DNA: TGTGCCAGCAAAGGACAGGGGGCGCAACAGCCCCAGCATTTT.

This clone turned up a few times. The DNA for the CDR3 is TGCGCCAGCAGCCAAGTCGACAGGGAGAACACTGAAGCTTTCTTT. Translation gives CASSQVDRENTEAFF. This chain connects TRBV4-1 to TRBJ1-1; 7 bases are shared with TRBD1. This CDR3 has 15 amino acids. With V trimmed by 1 base and J by 1 base, 3 bases remained unmatched. Germline V gives CDR1 MGHRA, CDR2 YSYEKL.

A single count supports this clone. This chain joins TRBV7-2 and TRBJ2-5; 14 bases align to TRBD2. This CDR3 comprises 17 residues. Germline V gives CDR1 SGHTA, CDR2 FQGNSA. The ends lost 1 base at V and 2 bases at J; junction bases unmatched: 3. CDR3 nucleotide sequence: TGTGCCAGCAGCTTAGGGACTAGCGGGGGGTCTCAAGAGACCCAGTACTTC. Translating gives CASSLGTSGGSQETQYF.

The chain couples TRBV7-2 to TRBJ2-1; D may be TRBD1 (6 bases). The germline V gene encodes CDR1 SGHTA and CDR2 FQGNSA. V was pared by 2 bases and J by 13 bases, with 15 bases between. This CDR3 has 13 amino acids. CDR3 sequence (DNA): TGTGCCAGCAGCTTAAACCGGGACAAATCTCAGTTCTTC. The encoded protein is CASSLNRDKSQFF.

The rearrangement uses TRBV4-3 and TRBJ1-2, with D perhaps matching TRBD1 (6 bases). Germline CDR1 LGHNA, CDR2 YSLEER. Trimming removed 0 bases from V and 1 base from J, with 12 bases in between. The CDR3 sequence is 16 residues long. The CDR3 protein is CASSQDAGGLNYGYTF. Here the CDR3 DNA reads TGCGCCAGCAGCCAAGATGCGGGGGGCCTTAACTATGGCTACACCTTC.

The V call is TRBV5-1, the J call TRBJ2-5, with D unresolved. This CDR3 has 15 amino acids. Germline CDR1 is SGHRS and CDR2 is YFSETQ. V was cut by 1 base and J by 5 bases, with 15 bases left in between. The CDR3, as DNA: TGCGCCAGCAGCTTGCTGCCAGGCGCTCGGGAGACCCAGTACTTC. Translating gives CASSLLPGARETQYF.

The chain has TRBV7-2 and TRBJ2-7; 8 nucleotides agree with TRBD2. J lost 3 bases, V lost 3 bases, and 4 bases had no gene match. The CDR3 length is 14 residues. CDR1 SGHTA and CDR2 FQGNSA come from the germline V gene. In DNA, the CDR3 is TGTGCCAGCAGCTTTGAGCGGGGGAGCTACGAGCAGTACTTC. Protein: CASSFERGSYEQYF.

Of note for this clone: An end of the junction does not agree with germline; a read error may underlie this. The chain carries TRBV6-1 and TRBJ2-5; tentative D call: TRBD1 (6 bases). There are 13 residues in the CDR3. Germline CDR1 is MNHNS and CDR2 is SASEGT. Here the CDR3 reads CAISGDNQETQYF. Written as DNA, the CDR3 is TGTGCCATCAGTGGGGACAACCAAGAGACCCAGTACTTC.

This clone was picked up a small number of times. The CDR3 bases are TGTGCCAGCAGCTTTGGTTACAGGGCTGGCGAGCCCCAGCATTTT. Translation: CASSFGYRAGEPQHF. The V gene is TRBV7-2, the J gene TRBJ1-5, with D perhaps TRBD1 (6 bases). The germline V gene has CDR1 SGHTA and CDR2 FQGNSA. The CDR3 loop spans 15 amino acids. The V gene lost 3 bases and the J gene lost 8 bases, with 17 bases spanning the gap.

This clone was observed a handful of times. V gene TRBV4-3 combines with J gene TRBJ2-1; 7 nucleotides line up with TRBD1. The V segment lost 1 base and the J segment 8 bases; nucleotides outside the gene matches: 5. Germline assignment: CDR1 LGHNA and CDR2 YSLEER. The CDR3 has 14 residues. The CDR3 protein is CASSQGTGIDEQFF. The CDR3 nucleotides are TGCGCCAGCAGCCAAGGGACAGGCATCGATGAGCAGTTCTTC.

The chain combines TRBV5-6 with TRBJ2-1, with D unresolved. The CDR3 sequence is 16 residues long. The V and J ends lost 4 bases and 3 bases respectively, with 17 bases between them. The germline gives CDR1 SGHDT, CDR2 YYEEEE. The CDR3 DNA follows: TGTGCCAGCAGCCCGGTGGTGGCAGCCTACTACAATGAGCAGTTCTTC. Translating it yields CASSPVVAAYYNEQFF. The complete variable domain, with remaining parts taken from reference TRBV5-6 and TRBJ2-1, reads DAGVTQSPTHLIKTRGQQVTLRCSPKSGHDTVSWYQQALGQGPQFIFQYYEEEERQRGNFPDRFSGHQFPNYSSELNVNALLLGDSALYLCASSPVVAAYYNEQFFGPGTRLTVL.